This T cell receptor beta chain was recorded in a study of control samples from healthy donors and cancer patients. TCRdb's table, derived via immunoSEQ multiplex PCR, lists solely in-frame clones and lacks some. Here the sample spans some 80,000 clones, 89% being singletons. Trimming took off 1 base at V and 3 bases at J, with 16 bases between the two ends. Germline CDR1 LNHNV, CDR2 YYDKDF (reference sequence). The CDR3 covers 17 residues. The chain has TRBV15 and TRBJ1-5; D is ambiguous. The TCR sequence derives from a man aged 45-65 years in good health. Sequencing was done on a sample of blood. The CDR3 here is CATSRGETFGNNQPQHF. The CDR3, as DNA: TGTGCCACCAGCAGAGGCGAGACCTTCGGTAACAATCAGCCCCAGCATTTT. Combining the CDR3 with reference TRBV15 and TRBJ1-5 gives the whole variable domain DAMVIQNPRYQVTQFGKPVTLSCSQTLNHNVMYWYQQKSSQAPKLLFHYYDKDFNNEADTPDNFQSRRPNTSFCFLDIRSPGLGDTAMYLCATSRGETFGNNQPQHFGDGTRLSIL.